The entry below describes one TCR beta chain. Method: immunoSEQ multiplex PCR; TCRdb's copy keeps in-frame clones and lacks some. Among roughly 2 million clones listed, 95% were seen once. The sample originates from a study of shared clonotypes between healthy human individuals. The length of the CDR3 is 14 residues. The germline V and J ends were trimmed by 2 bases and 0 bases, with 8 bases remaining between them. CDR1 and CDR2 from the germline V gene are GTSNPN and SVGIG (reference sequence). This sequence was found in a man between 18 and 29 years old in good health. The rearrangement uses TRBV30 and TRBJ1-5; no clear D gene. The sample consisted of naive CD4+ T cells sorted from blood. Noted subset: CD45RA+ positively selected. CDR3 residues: CAWSRGNSNQPQHF. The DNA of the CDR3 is TGTGCCTGGAGTAGAGGAAATAGCAATCAGCCCCAGCATTTT.